This entry lists 8 T cell receptor beta chains sequenced from one sample in a study of blood T cell repertoires in COVID-19. Produced via immunoSEQ multiplex PCR; TCRdb's table is partial and in-frame only. The sample yields some 250,000 clones, approximately 85% seen once. Sequencing input: peripheral blood. These receptor sequences come from a human donor in a cohort sampled during active COVID-19.

This clone occurred once. This specimen includes other DNA sequences encoding the same CDR3. The chain uses TRBV30 and TRBJ2-5, with D tentatively TRBD1 (7 bases). The V end was cut by 0 bases, the J end by 5 bases, with 10 bases between. CDR1 is GTSNPN, CDR2 SVGIG, per germline (reference sequence). The CDR3 consists of 13 residues. CDR3 residues: CAWSVPGGETQYF. DNA of the CDR3: TGTGCCTGGAGTGTACCAGGGGGGGAGACCCAGTACTTC.

The V gene is TRBV30, the J gene TRBJ1-3; 7 bases are shared with TRBD1. Germline V gene lookup returns CDR1 GTSNPN and CDR2 SVGIG (reference sequence). CDR3 length: 16 amino acids. J was trimmed by 8 bases and V by 4 bases; bases with no gene match: 17. CDR3 nucleotides: TGTGCCTGGAAGGGGGCGAGTTTTCTTGATCGAGACACCATATATTTT. This sequence encodes CAWKGASFLDRDTIYF.

In this sample, this clone turned up once. V and J are TRBV5-1 and TRBJ2-5; TRBD1 is a possible D gene (5 bases). V was cut by 0 bases and J by 5 bases, with 11 bases left in between. The CDR3 length is 14 residues. The germline CDR1 and CDR2 sequences are SGHRS and YFSETQ. CDR3 DNA sequence: TGCGCCAGCAGCTTGGAACAGGTTTGGGAGACCCAGTACTTC. Translating it yields CASSLEQVWETQYF.

The chain has TRBV9 and TRBJ2-1; 7 bases agree with TRBD2. V lost 2 bases to trimming and J lost 5 bases; unmatched junction nucleotides: 7. The germline V gene has CDR1 SGDLS and CDR2 YYNGEE. There are 15 residues in the CDR3. DNA of the CDR3: TGTGCCAGCAGCGTCTACAGCGGGATAAACAATGAGCAGTTCTTC. Protein product: CASSVYSGINNEQFF.

This sequence joins TRBV11-1 and TRBJ1-2; 9 bases are shared with TRBD1. Per germline, CDR1 SGHAT and CDR2 FQDESV (reference sequence). V was pared by 2 bases and J by 6 bases, with 4 bases of the junction left unmatched. The CDR3 has 14 amino acids. CDR3 in amino acids: CASSLTGQGNGYTF. The CDR3 nucleotides read TGTGCCAGCAGCTTAACGGGACAGGGTAATGGCTACACCTTC.

This chain uses TRBV4-2 with TRBJ1-3, with D unclear. Germline V gives CDR1 LGHNA, CDR2 YNFKEQ. V was pared by 4 bases and J by 1 base, with 11 bases between. The CDR3 has 15 amino acids. CDR3 nucleotide sequence: TGTGCCAGCAGCCTCATTCAAAATTCTGGAAACACCATATATTTT. Amino acids: CASSLIQNSGNTIYF.

A note on this clone: Other DNA sequences in this specimen translate into the identical CDR3. This sequence joins TRBV6-6 and TRBJ1-1; D perhaps matches TRBD1 (5 bases). V gave up 0 bases and J gave up 1 base, with 9 bases separating them. The V gene's germline CDR1 is MNHNY and CDR2 SVGAGI (reference sequence). The CDR3 contains 15 residues. The CDR3 nucleotides are TGTGCCAGCAGTTACTCCGACAGACGGAACACTGAAGCTTTCTTT. As protein: CASSYSDRRNTEAFF.

The chain uses TRBV23-1 and TRBJ2-5, with 9 bases matching TRBD2. TRBV23-1 counts as an open reading frame of uncertain function. The CDR3 is made up of 22 amino acids. After removal of 4 bases from V and 2 bases from J, the junction contained 26 bases not matched to a gene. CDR3 residues: CASSLRRGSPSGNTGRQETQYF. DNA of the CDR3: TGCGCCAGCAGTCTCCGGAGAGGAAGTCCTAGCGGGAACACCGGACGGCAAGAGACCCAGTACTTC.